The source of this TCR beta chain is a study of blood T cells in healthy people across ages (dated by TCRdb to the mid-2010s). In the study overall: In model experiments, roughly one uniquely barcoded TCR beta cDNA molecule per two T cells was captured by template switching. To track age-related changes in TCR beta repertoire diversity, the study relied on deep sequencing normalized with unique cDNA molecular identifiers. Four age groups were formed from the donors: young (average roughly 16 years), middle-aged (more than 35), aged (about 62) and long-lived (about 75). To avoid experimental bias, donors of different ages were randomly spread across the sequencing lanes. Two additional independent replicas of 1 million unique cDNA reads from the same blood draw were analyzed for two donors (one aged 18 to 30 and one aged 80 or older). The paper as a whole reports these results and caveats: Because the CMV infection status of the donors was unknown, age-related changes in expanded clonotypes may potentially have been confounded. Total diversity estimates from one million sequenced T cells were considered lower bounds and underestimates. Compared with the aged group, the long-lived group had more naive CD4+ T cells, fewer expanded clones and increased TCR diversity, suggesting age selection. Observed TCR beta diversity per million T cells fell roughly linearly with age, and a significant reduction was already apparent by age roughly 40. The percentage of naive T cells measured by flow cytometry correlated strongly with observed TCR beta diversity. Because profiling used bulk unsorted PBMCs, naive and antigen-experienced compartments could not be compared conclusively.

Donors were about 36 systemically healthy Caucasian individuals from Russia aged roughly 6 to 95 years. About 10 milliliters of peripheral blood were collected from each donor into EDTA-treated Vacutainer tubes. PBMCs were isolated by Ficoll-Paque density-gradient centrifugation, with at least 7 million obtained per sample. Total RNA, at least 6 micrograms per sample, was extracted from PBMCs with Trizol reagent. For every donor, an aliquot of PBMCs went through flow cytometry to measure the percentages of naive CD45RAhigh/CD27high T cells. The method was 5' RACE. The sequencing machine was an Illumina HiSeq 2500. A second about 7 to 11 cycle PCR used a sample-barcoded 5' primer and a J-beta primer mix. A template-switch 5' adaptor carrying 12 random nucleotides introduced a unique molecular identifier onto each TCR beta cDNA molecule. Each sample yielded at least 3 million CDR3-containing paired-end reads. First-strand cDNA was synthesized from all RNA with the Mint cDNA synthesis kit, primed by a TRBC-specific oligonucleotide. All cDNA was treated with uracil-DNA glycosylase and then went through a first 18-cycle PCR with the universal primers M1SS and BC2_uni_R. For the original study's pipeline: Normalization of each sample was performed by random selection of 1 million high-quality reads, each carrying a distinct molecular identifier. Reads sharing molecular identifiers were discarded rather than binned into consensus sequences. CDR3 identification, clonotype clustering and error correction used MiTCR with a Q25 quality threshold and the strictest error-elimination algorithm. A nonparametric unseen species model with Euler transformation was used to estimate lower-bound total TCR beta diversity. In TCRdb, the public reads were trimmed at Q25 with fastp and aligned with MiXCR, with productive beta chains retained. Rows matching on CDR3 protein sequence are summarized as one entry with the most common DNA and genes. TCRdb assigned the V and J calls; the authors' analysis was not used. The sample table records hundreds of thousands of distinct CDR3 sequences; 56% of these occur just once. The top ten constitute about a quarter of the sample.

At the junction V is shortened by 0 bases and J by 4 bases, with 2 bases in between. The CDR3 holds 11 amino acids from the cysteine to the phenylalanine. The read is trimmed to its CDR3 DNA, 33 bases read in frame from base 1. The germline V gene encodes CDR1 SQVTM and CDR2 ANQGSEA. A word on this clonotype: It has no known antigen specificity. Base qualities are missing; no much larger clone stands one base away.

This TCR came from a man between 40 and 49 years old in good health. The chain employs TRBV29-1 and TRBJ2-3; confidence is insufficient to name the D gene. The specimen sequenced was blood. CDR3 region: CSVEEADTQYF. The nucleotides read TGCAGCGTTGAAGAGGCAGATACGCAGTATTTT.